These 15 T cell receptor beta chains were sequenced from one sample in a study of shared clonotypes between healthy human individuals. The repertoire was sequenced with immunoSEQ multiplex PCR; TCRdb's copy has only in-frame clones and lacks some. The sample holds some 580,000 clones; approximately 97% are singletons and the top ten take 0.057%. Sequencing was performed on naive CD4+ T cells sorted from blood. Subset meaning: CD45RA+ positively selected. The origin of the receptors is a woman aged 25-40 years in good health.

The V call is TRBV18, the J call TRBJ1-5, with D maybe TRBD1 (5 bases). This CDR3 comprises 14 residues. Germline V lookup: CDR1 KGHSH, CDR2 LQKENI. Between the trimmed V and J ends, which lost 6 bases and 1 base, there was a span of 10 bases. CDR3 DNA sequence: TGTGCCAGCTCTCCAGGGCTAAGCAATCAGCCCCAGCATTTT. The encoded protein is CASSPGLSNQPQHF.

This rearrangement joins TRBV29-1 to TRBJ2-3, with D possibly matching TRBD2 (6 bases). This CDR3 contains 13 residues. Germline CDR1 SQVTM, CDR2 ANQGSEA. Between the trimmed V and J ends, which lost 7 bases and 0 bases, there was a span of 11 bases. The CDR3 DNA follows: TGCAGCGGGGGACTTGCTAGCACAGATACGCAGTATTTT. This sequence encodes CSGGLASTDTQYF.

The rearrangement joins TRBV7-9 to TRBJ1-4; D ambiguous. The germline V and J ends were trimmed by 1 base and 7 bases, with 13 bases remaining between them. CDR1 is SEHNR, CDR2 FQNEAQ, per germline (reference sequence). The CDR3 covers 15 residues. CDR3 sequence: CASSLGVSGGEKLFF. The DNA of the CDR3 is TGTGCCAGCAGCTTAGGGGTATCAGGAGGTGAAAAACTGTTTTTT.

This clone has only one observation. V gene TRBV5-6 combines with J gene TRBJ2-7; D is possibly TRBD2 (6 bases). Germline CDR1 reads SGHDT; CDR2 reads YYEEEE. The V end lost 5 bases, the J end lost 9 bases, and 18 bases lay between the germline ends. The CDR3 is 13 residues long. Here the CDR3 reads CASRSTGSLRQYF. In DNA, the CDR3 is TGTGCCAGCAGATCGACCGGGAGCTTAAGGCAGTACTTC.

This chain connects TRBV28 to TRBJ2-7; D may be TRBD2 (6 bases). Germline assignment: CDR1 MDHEN and CDR2 SYDVKM. The CDR3 has 16 residues. Trimming cost V 4 bases and J 2 bases, with 18 bases left between them. The CDR3 region has the DNA TGTGCCAGCAGTTCCCCAGGGAGGTCGTCTCCCTACGAGCAGTACTTC. It translates to CASSSPGRSSPYEQYF.

This clone has just one count. This CDR3 is CASTSFLGGGANVLTF. The CDR3 coding sequence is TGTGCCAGCACCTCATTTTTGGGTGGCGGGGCCAACGTCCTGACTTTC. The chain employs TRBV28 and TRBJ2-6; D is unresolved. Trimming cost V 7 bases and J 4 bases, with 17 bases left between them. Germline CDR1 and CDR2: MDHEN and SYDVKM. The CDR3 has 16 residues.

The chain uses TRBV4-2 and TRBJ2-1; 10 positions agree with TRBD1. With 2 bases clipped from V and 7 bases from J, the junction kept 5 bases outside the gene matches. The CDR3 length is 15 residues. CDR1 and CDR2 (germline): LGHNA, YNFKEQ. CDR3 residues: CASSQLGTGENEQFF. CDR3 nucleotide sequence: TGTGCCAGCAGCCAATTAGGGACAGGGGAAAATGAGCAGTTCTTC.

V gene TRBV11-2 combines with J gene TRBJ2-3; 10 nucleotides agree with TRBD1. CDR1 is SGHAT, CDR2 FQNNGV, per germline. The trim removed 1 base at V and 2 bases at J, leaving 6 bases unmatched. The CDR3 totals 17 residues. The CDR3 region is CASSLGPGQGYTDTQYF. CDR3 bases: TGTGCCAGCAGCTTAGGCCCGGGACAGGGGTACACAGATACGCAGTATTTT.

The chain carries TRBV2 and TRBJ1-1; the D gene is possibly TRBD1 (5 bases). With 4 bases removed from V and 5 bases from J, the gap between germline ends came to 14 bases. CDR3 length equals 14 residues. Germline V CDR1 and CDR2: SNHLY, FYNNEI. The DNA of the CDR3 is TGTGCCAGCAGTGCGCAGGGCATGGGGACTGAAGCTTTCTTT. This codes for CASSAQGMGTEAFF.

This chain joins TRBV5-4 and TRBJ2-1, with 8 bases aligning to TRBD1. The J segment lost 2 bases and the V segment lost 5 bases, leaving 6 bases of the junction unmatched. CDR3 length equals 15 residues. CDR1 and CDR2 from the germline V gene are SGHNT and YYREEE (reference sequence). CDR3 nucleotides: TGTGCCAGCAGATCTGACAGGGGACCCTACAATGAGCAGTTCTTC. Amino acid sequence: CASRSDRGPYNEQFF.

This sequence joins TRBV28 and TRBJ2-3, with no clear D. V was clipped by 5 bases and J by 3 bases, with 6 bases between them. CDR3 length equals 12 residues. Germline loops: CDR1 MDHEN, CDR2 SYDVKM. DNA of the CDR3: TGTGCCAGCAGTGCGGTAACAGATACGCAGTATTTT. This gives the protein CASSAVTDTQYF. Combining the CDR3 with reference TRBV28 and TRBJ2-3 gives the whole variable domain DVKVTQSSRYLVKRTGEKVFLECVQDMDHENMFWYRQDPGLGLRLIYFSYDVKMKEKGDIPEGYSVSREKKERFSLILESASTNQTSMYLCASSAVTDTQYFGPGTRLTVL.

The chain couples TRBV28 to TRBJ2-3, with 11 bases fitting TRBD2. After removal of 6 bases from V and 4 bases from J, the junction contained 6 bases not matched to a gene. The CDR3 is made up of 15 amino acids. Germline assignment: CDR1 MDHEN and CDR2 SYDVKM. CDR3 DNA: TGTGCCAGCAGACCTGGACTAGCGGGTGCAGATACGCAGTATTTT. It encodes CASRPGLAGADTQYF.

CDR3 protein: CASSVRRGGRRDEQFF. The DNA of the CDR3 is TGTGCCAGCAGCGTCCGTCGAGGCGGGAGGCGTGATGAGCAGTTCTTC. V and J are TRBV9 and TRBJ2-1; 8 bases fit TRBD2. CDR1 SGDLS and CDR2 YYNGEE come from the germline V gene. V was pared by 2 bases and J by 8 bases, with 12 bases of the junction left unmatched. The CDR3 contains 16 residues.

Turning to this clone: The sample contains more than one DNA sequence encoding this CDR3. The chain links TRBV18 to TRBJ2-3; D is undetermined. Trimming took off 1 base at V and 1 base at J, with 0 bases between the two ends. The germline V gene has CDR1 KGHSH and CDR2 LQKENI. The CDR3 is 12 residues long. CDR3 sequence reads: CASSPRTDTQYF. In DNA, the CDR3 is TGTGCCAGCTCACCACGCACAGATACGCAGTATTTT.

The chain has TRBV7-2 and TRBJ1-5; D is undetermined. Germline V gene data show CDR1 as SGHTA and CDR2 as FQGNSA. V was pared by 1 base and J by 0 bases, with 10 bases between. There are 16 residues in the CDR3. The chain's CDR3 is CASSLGSRTSNQPQHF. In DNA form, the CDR3 reads TGTGCCAGCAGCTTAGGGTCACGCACTAGCAATCAGCCCCAGCATTTT.